This record covers a single T cell receptor beta chain. Its antigen is not identified. These data are taken from a study of CD8 T cells in Susac syndrome. Study-level points and caveats: The relatively small number of individuals in the TCR sequencing and HLA analysis was acknowledged by the study.

V lost 6 bases, J lost 4 bases, and 4 bases stayed unmatched. The CDR3 runs 15 residues. cDNA came from roughly 0.53 to 1 ug RNA primed by random hexamers. An immunoSEQ multiplex PCR amplified TCR beta CDR3 over 54 Vbeta and 13 Jbeta. In TCRdb, the immunoSEQ multiplex PCR reads were re-called with MiXCR into one record per CDR3 protein. The table lists under 150,000 distinct CDR3 sequences, about 94% of them singletons. Sequencing of TCR beta was undertaken in CD8+ and CD4+ T cells derived from blood. As controls, healthy donors matched for age and sex were used. The receptor comes from a human donor in good health. Sequencing was done on a sample of CD8+ T cells from PBMCs. This chain links TRBV12-3 or TRBV12-4 with TRBJ2-1; 12 nucleotides match TRBD2. The chain's CDR3 is CASRSGTSGYNEQFF. CDR3 nucleotide sequence: TGTGCCAGCAGGTCCGGGACTAGCGGGTACAATGAGCAGTTCTTC.